The 30 T cell receptor beta chains in this list originate from one sample, sequenced in a study of T cells in tumors after PD-1 blockade. Using immunoSEQ multiplex PCR, the repertoire was profiled, and TCRdb retains in-frame clones only, with some absent. This table holds nearly 25,000 clones, roughly 80% found once. The sample consisted of PBMCs, taken after anti-PD-1 treatment. These receptors were taken from a human donor with basal cell carcinoma.

The chain has TRBV7-9 and TRBJ1-1; D perhaps matches TRBD1 (5 bases). Germline CDR1 SEHNR, CDR2 FQNEAQ (reference sequence). Trimming took 8 bases from V and 1 from J, leaving 11 bases between them. The CDR3 spans 13 residues. This chain's CDR3 is CASLGVGNTEAFF. For the CDR3, the DNA is TGTGCCAGCCTAGGGGTAGGGAACACTGAAGCTTTCTTT. Together with reference TRBV7-9 and TRBJ1-1, the CDR3 gives the full variable domain: DTGVSQNPRHKITKRGQNVTFRCDPISEHNRLYWYRQTLGQGPEFLTYFQNEAQLEKSRLLSDRFSAERPKGSFSTLEIQRTEQGDSAMYLCASLGVGNTEAFFGQGTRLTVV.

This clone was seen more than once but under ten times. V and J are TRBV25-1 and TRBJ1-1, with D possibly being TRBD1 (5 bases). This CDR3 has 13 residues. Germline CDR1 MGHDK, CDR2 SYGVNS. V lost 1 base to trimming and J lost 5 bases, with 8 bases between them. The CDR3 coding sequence is TGTGCCAGCAGTGAATGGGGCCAAACTGAAGCTTTCTTT. The encoded protein is CASSEWGQTEAFF.

This sequence joins TRBV19 and TRBJ1-2; D is unresolved. Trimming cost V 2 bases and J 2 bases, with 6 bases left between them. The CDR3 consists of 13 residues. Germline CDR1 is LNHDA and CDR2 is SQIVND (reference sequence). This chain's CDR3 is CASSIIRNYGYTF. CDR3 DNA: TGTGCCAGTAGTATAATCCGGAACTATGGCTACACCTTC.

The sample holds a few counts of this clone. V and J are TRBV9 and TRBJ1-1, with no clear D. This CDR3 contains 13 residues. V lost 1 base and J lost 0, with 4 bases in between. Per the germline V gene, CDR1 is SGDLS and CDR2 is YYNGEE. The CDR3: CASSVSLNTEAFF. For the CDR3, the DNA is TGTGCCAGCAGCGTATCGTTGAACACTGAAGCTTTCTTT.

This clone was detected a few times. V usage is TRBV13 and J usage is TRBJ2-7; 8 nucleotides align to TRBD1. The CDR3 loop spans 14 amino acids. Germline CDR1 PRHDT, CDR2 FYEKMQ (reference sequence). The V segment lost 4 bases and the J segment 1 base; nucleotides outside the gene matches: 3. This chain's CDR3 is CASSSDRESYEQYF. DNA for the CDR3: TGTGCCAGCAGCTCGGACAGGGAATCCTACGAGCAGTACTTC.

The V gene is TRBV4-2, the J gene TRBJ2-3, with D uncertain. This CDR3 spans 12 amino acids. V shed 4 bases and J shed 2 bases, with 4 bases lying between them. In germline, CDR1 is LGHNA, CDR2 YNFKEQ. The CDR3: CASSLTTDTQYF. As DNA, the CDR3 is TGTGCCAGCAGCCTAACCACAGATACGCAGTATTTT.

The chain carries TRBV6-5 and TRBJ2-1; D perhaps matches TRBD2 (7 bases). The CDR3 covers 13 residues. Per the germline V gene, CDR1 is MNHEY and CDR2 is SVGAGI. V lost 5 bases and J lost 11, with 16 bases in between. The CDR3 DNA is TGTGCCAGCAGTCCGTCCGGCGGGGGCCAGCAGTTCTTC. Amino acid sequence: CASSPSGGGQQFF.

V gene TRBV12-3 or TRBV12-4 combines with J gene TRBJ1-5; 7 bases match TRBD1. CDR3 size: 13 residues. J lost 6 bases, V lost 8 bases, and 7 bases had no gene match. Written as DNA, the CDR3 is TGTGCCAGCCGACAGGGTGAGGGTCAGCCCCAGCATTTT. This sequence encodes CASRQGEGQPQHF.

A single count supports this clone. The chain joins TRBV12-3 or TRBV12-4 to TRBJ2-7; weak D call: TRBD2 (5 bases). This CDR3 comprises 12 residues. Trimming removed 4 bases from V and 6 bases from J, with 10 bases in between. CDR3 in DNA: TGTGCCAGCAGTTGGACTTGGAGCGAGCAGTACTTC. It translates to CASSWTWSEQYF.

This clone was observed a few times. The chain recombines TRBV21-1 with TRBJ2-7; no DNA check was done on the table's D call, TRBD1. TRBV21-1 is a documented pseudogene. The length of the CDR3 is 12 residues. The CDR3 nucleotides read TGTGCCAGCCTCAGGCCCCCCTACGAGCAGTACTTC. It is translated as CASLRPPYEQYF.

This clone was seen just once. The J gene is TRBJ1-2, the V gene TRBV6-5; D might be TRBD1 (6 bases). Trimming shortened V by 6 bases and J by 7 bases, and 21 bases separated the two germline ends. This CDR3 region has 15 residues. Per germline, CDR1 MNHEY and CDR2 SVGAGI. The CDR3, as DNA: TGTGCCAGCAGCGCGGGGGGGGGCAAGCGGGTTGGCTACACCTTC. Translating gives CASSAGGGKRVGYTF.

V is TRBV7-5 and J is TRBJ2-7; the D call of TRBD1 is as the table states it, not checked on the DNA. TRBV7-5 is annotated as a pseudogene. The CDR3 loop spans 15 amino acids. CDR3 sequence reads: CARSFQDRISYGQYF. The CDR3 nucleotides read TGTGCCAGAAGCTTCCAGGACAGGATCTCCTATGGGCAGTACTTC.

Of note for this clone: Distinct nucleotide sequences in the sample also encode this CDR3. This chain links TRBV2 with TRBJ2-7; D gene ambiguous. V was shortened by 5 bases and J by 0 bases, with 11 bases between the two germline ends. Germline values: CDR1 SNHLY, CDR2 FYNNEI. This CDR3 has 14 residues. CDR3 in amino acids: CASSPLVNSYEQYF. The CDR3 DNA sequence: TGTGCCAGCAGTCCCCTCGTGAACTCCTACGAGCAGTACTTC.

This rearrangement joins TRBV21-1 to TRBJ2-7. TRBV21-1 is designated a pseudogene. CDR3 size: 14 residues. As DNA, the CDR3 is TGTGCCAGCAGCAAGTCGCCCGGGCCCTACGAGCAGTACTTC. This gives the protein CASSKSPGPYEQYF.

The rearrangement links TRBV2 to TRBJ2-7; 9 bases fit TRBD1. Germline loops: CDR1 SNHLY, CDR2 FYNNEI. The CDR3 runs to 17 residues. The V gene end was trimmed by 7 bases and the J gene end by 2 bases; junction bases not matched to a gene: 15. The CDR3 region has the DNA TGTGCCAGCATTGGGGGTGACGGGACAGGGAGGACCTACGAGCAGTACTTC. This translates into CASIGGDGTGRTYEQYF.

The genes are TRBV5-1 and TRBJ2-3, with 15 positions matching TRBD2. The CDR3 has 19 amino acids. Looked up from germline, CDR1 is SGHRS and CDR2 is YFSETQ. After removal of 4 bases from V and 0 bases from J, the junction contained 9 bases not matched to a gene. CDR3 amino acids: CASSGGLAGGVPSTDTQYF. The CDR3 DNA is TGCGCCAGCAGCGGGGGACTAGCGGGGGGAGTCCCTAGCACAGATACGCAGTATTTT.

Turning to this clone: In the same sample, other DNA sequences code for this CDR3. The chain carries TRBV6-5 and TRBJ1-2, with 7 bases identical to TRBD1. The germline V gene has CDR1 MNHEY and CDR2 SVGAGI. The CDR3 runs to 16 residues. After removal of 0 bases from V and 5 bases from J, the junction contained 9 bases not matched to a gene. The CDR3 nucleotides are TGTGCCAGCAGTTACTCAAGGACAGGCGGCGGATATGGCTACACCTTC. Its protein is CASSYSRTGGGYGYTF.

The chain joins TRBV6-6 to TRBJ2-7; 10 nucleotides agree with TRBD2. This CDR3 has 16 amino acids. V lost 2 bases to trimming and J lost 0 bases; unmatched junction nucleotides: 4. The germline V gene encodes CDR1 MNHNY and CDR2 SVGAGI (reference sequence). CDR3 DNA: TGTGCCAGCAGTTACCCTAGCGGGGGCCGCTCCTACGAGCAGTACTTC. Translating gives CASSYPSGGRSYEQYF.

A single count supports this clone. This chain joins TRBV13 and TRBJ2-5; possible D gene TRBD2, 7 bases. The CDR3 runs 13 residues. Germline V gives CDR1 PRHDT, CDR2 FYEKMQ (reference sequence). Trimming pared 5 bases from V and 8 bases from J, leaving 15 bases between. The CDR3 nucleotides are TGTGCCAGCAGCGGGGGGGCTTCCGGAACCCAGTACTTC. This sequence encodes CASSGGASGTQYF.

This clone was seen more than once but under ten times. This chain joins TRBV5-3 and TRBJ1-5; D gene ambiguous. TRBV5-3 is an ORF; its function is uncertain. The CDR3 has 11 amino acids. With 5 bases removed from V and 7 bases from J, the gap between germline ends came to 7 bases. The CDR3 protein is CARSDKQPQHF. The CDR3 coding sequence is TGTGCCAGAAGTGATAAGCAGCCCCAGCATTTT.

In this sample, this clone turned up a few times. The sample contains more than one DNA sequence encoding this CDR3. This chain connects TRBV11-3 to TRBJ1-1; D gene uncertain. This CDR3 comprises 14 residues. CDR1 SGHNT and CDR2 YENEEA come from the germline V gene. V lost 5 bases and J 1 base, leaving 11 bases between the germline ends. The CDR3 sequence is CASSLGGPNTEAFF. The CDR3 DNA is TGTGCCAGCAGCCTTGGAGGTCCGAACACTGAAGCTTTCTTT.

This chain links TRBV5-1 with TRBJ2-2; 11 nucleotides align to TRBD1. Germline V lookup: CDR1 SGHRS, CDR2 YFSETQ. The CDR3 length is 15 residues. J gave up 6 bases and V 4 bases, and 5 bases lay outside the gene matches. The CDR3 loop reads CASSGPGQGAGELFF. The CDR3 nucleotides read TGCGCCAGCAGCGGTCCGGGACAGGGGGCCGGGGAGCTGTTTTTT.

The chain is built from TRBV4-1 and TRBJ1-4, with TRBD1 identical over 9 bases. Looked up from germline, CDR1 is MGHRA and CDR2 is YSYEKL. The CDR3 spans 17 residues. Trimming at V came to 3 bases and at J to 6 bases, leaving 11 bases not matched to a gene. Here the CDR3 reads CASSHTKGRTGDEKLFF. CDR3 DNA: TGCGCCAGCAGCCACACTAAGGGACGGACAGGGGATGAAAAACTGTTTTTT.

This rearrangement joins TRBV7-2 to TRBJ2-2; D possibly matches TRBD1 or TRBD2 (5 bases each). This CDR3 has 19 amino acids. The germline V gene encodes CDR1 SGHTA and CDR2 FQGNSA. V was shortened by 1 base and J by 0 bases, with 18 bases between the two germline ends. CDR3 in DNA: TGTGCCAGCAGCTTAGTTGGAAACGCATGGGGGTCGAACACCGGGGAGCTGTTTTTT. Encoded protein: CASSLVGNAWGSNTGELFF.

A few counts support this clone. The chain joins TRBV6-4 to TRBJ2-2; tentatively, D is TRBD2 (6 bases). Germline V gives CDR1 MRHNA, CDR2 SNTAGT. V lost 0 bases and J lost 5, with 13 bases in between. The CDR3 runs to 16 residues. In DNA form, the CDR3 reads TGTGCCAGCAGTGACTCAGTTGGGGGAGGTACCGGGGAGCTGTTTTTT. Translated, it gives CASSDSVGGGTGELFF.

This chain joins TRBV5-8 and TRBJ1-1; 7 bases map to TRBD1. Germline CDR1 and CDR2: SGHTS and YDEGEE. V was clipped by 0 bases and J by 5 bases; unmatched bases: 13. CDR3 length: 17 residues. This CDR3 reads CASSLDTGVPLRTEAFF. For the CDR3, the DNA is TGTGCCAGCAGCTTGGATACAGGGGTCCCCCTCAGGACTGAAGCTTTCTTT.

The chain couples TRBV12-3 or TRBV12-4 to TRBJ2-7; TRBD1 is a possible D gene (6 bases). The CDR3 is 13 amino acids. The V gene lost 6 bases and the J gene lost 5 bases, with 14 bases spanning the gap. CDR3 DNA: TGTGCCAGCAGACCTAACAGGGTTGACGAGCAGTACTTC. It yields the protein CASRPNRVDEQYF.

The chain uses TRBV19 and TRBJ2-1; 8 positions agree with TRBD2. This CDR3 has 16 residues. Looked up from germline, CDR1 is LNHDA and CDR2 is SQIVND (reference sequence). J lost 4 bases, V lost 3 bases, and 8 bases had no gene match. CDR3 in amino acids: CASSMIGRGDYNEQFF. In DNA, the CDR3 is TGTGCCAGTAGTATGATTGGGCGGGGGGATTACAATGAGCAGTTCTTC.

The CDR3 DNA reads TGTGCCAGCAGCCCCCCAGTGGGAGGAATGAACACTGAAGCTTTCTTT. Its translation: CASSPPVGGMNTEAFF. The chain is built from TRBV9 and TRBJ1-1; D unresolved. Trimming stripped 4 bases from V and 0 bases from J, with 16 bases between. Germline V gene sequence: CDR1 SGDLS, CDR2 YYNGEE. The CDR3 totals 16 residues.

This clone has more than one count but fewer than ten. The rearrangement joins TRBV11-3 to TRBJ2-7, with 8 bases fitting TRBD1. V was pared by 7 bases and J by 5 bases, with 4 bases of the junction left unmatched. Germline CDR1 is SGHNT and CDR2 is YENEEA. The length of the CDR3 is 12 residues. CDR3 DNA sequence: TGTGCCAGCACCAAGACAGGGGACGAGCAGTACTTC. Residues: CASTKTGDEQYF.